This is a list of T cell receptor beta chains from one sample in a study of PD-1 blockade in classical Hodgkin lymphoma. TCRdb's table, derived via immunoSEQ multiplex PCR, lists solely in-frame clones and lacks some. The sample yields some 90,000 clones, over 80% seen once. Source: peripheral blood mononuclear cells (PBMCs), taken before the fourth cycle of nivolumab. All receptors come from a human donor with classical Hodgkin lymphoma. CDR3s include the opening cysteine and the closing phenylalanine or tryptophan. A D gene is named only where the DNA matches it firmly. Not all rows give a size; the values are once, few, many and, for expanded clones, a class.

length: 13
D: .
J: TRBJ1-4
size: .
V: TRBV7-2
DNA: TGTGCCAGCAGCTTAGGGACTATGGAAAAACTGTTTTTT
CDR3: CASSLGTMEKLFF

length: 17
D: .
J: TRBJ2-7
size: .
V: TRBV19
DNA: TGTGCCAGTAGTATAGAGGGTTCGCCCGCAGGAATGTACGAGCAGTACTTC
CDR3: CASSIEGSPAGMYEQYF

length: 17
D: .
J: TRBJ2-1
size: .
V: TRBV13
DNA: TGTGCCAGCACTCAGAGTGGGGCCAGGGAGGTGAACAATGAGCAGTTCTTC
CDR3: CASTQSGAREVNNEQFF

length: 16
D: .
J: TRBJ1-5
size: .
V: TRBV10-3
DNA: TGTGCCATCAGTGAGTATCAGGGCAGGAATAATCAGCCCCAGCATTTT
CDR3: CAISEYQGRNNQPQHF

length: 14
D: TRBD2
J: TRBJ2-7
size: .
V: TRBV2
DNA: TGTGCCAGCACCCTAAGCGGGAGCCTCAGCGAGCAGTACTTC
CDR3: CASTLSGSLSEQYF

length: 15
D: TRBD2
J: TRBJ2-1
size: few
V: TRBV4-3
DNA: TGCGCCAGCAGCCCCTCTAGCGGTACCTACAATGAGCAGTTCTTC
CDR3: CASSPSSGTYNEQFF

length: 14
D: .
J: TRBJ1-2
size: once
V: TRBV15
DNA: TGTGCCACCAGCAGAGTTAGCCAGGGAGGGGGCTACACCTTC
CDR3: CATSRVSQGGGYTF

length: 15
D: TRBD1
J: TRBJ1-1
size: .
V: TRBV19
DNA: TGTGCCAGTATTAATGCAGGGGGGGGTGACTCTGAAGCTTTCTTT
CDR3: CASINAGGGDSEAFF

length: 15
D: .
J: TRBJ2-2
size: .
V: TRBV10-3
DNA: TGTGCCATCAGGCACGCAACTGCGAACACCGGGGAGCTGTTTTTT
CDR3: CAIRHATANTGELFF

length: 16
D: TRBD2
J: TRBJ2-1
size: .
V: TRBV10-3
DNA: TGTGCCATCAGTGAGGGTCCCCTAGCGGGAGGCAATGAGCAGTTCTTC
CDR3: CAISEGPLAGGNEQFF

length: 16
D: .
J: TRBJ2-7
size: .
V: TRBV19
DNA: TGTGCCAGTAGCCGTACGGGGGACTTGGGGACCTACGAGCAGTACTTC
CDR3: CASSRTGDLGTYEQYF

length: 13
D: .
J: TRBJ2-7
size: .
V: TRBV6-1
DNA: TGTGCCAGCAGTGTGGGCGGAACCTACGAGCAGTACTTC
CDR3: CASSVGGTYEQYF

length: 13
D: .
J: TRBJ2-2
size: few
V: TRBV6-6
DNA: TGTGCCAGCAGTAAGACGCACACCGGGGAGCTGTTTTTT
CDR3: CASSKTHTGELFF

length: 11
D: .
J: TRBJ2-5
size: .
V: TRBV20-1
DNA: TGCAGTGTGGAGGGCCGGGAGACCCAGTACTTC
CDR3: CSVEGRETQYF

length: 13
D: .
J: TRBJ1-5
size: .
V: TRBV18
DNA: TGTGCCAGCTCACCTCCAAGCAATCAGCCCCAGCATTTT
CDR3: CASSPPSNQPQHF

length: 15
D: TRBD1
J: TRBJ2-7
size: .
V: TRBV6-5
DNA: TGTGCCAGCAGTAATGACAGGGGCCTCTCCTACGAGCAGTACTTC
CDR3: CASSNDRGLSYEQYF

length: 15
D: TRBD1
J: TRBJ2-3
size: .
V: TRBV5-6
DNA: TGTGCCAGCAGCTATACAGGGGCAAAGGGGGATACGCAGTATTTT
CDR3: CASSYTGAKGDTQYF

length: 15
D: TRBD1
J: TRBJ2-1
size: .
V: TRBV7-6
DNA: TGTGCCAGCAGCTTAAAGGGGGCTACGGACAATGAGCAGTTCTTC
CDR3: CASSLKGATDNEQFF

length: 14
D: .
J: TRBJ2-7
size: .
V: TRBV5-1
DNA: TGCGCCAGCAGCATCGGGGGTTTCCTCTACGAGCAGTACTTC
CDR3: CASSIGGFLYEQYF

length: 15
D: .
J: TRBJ1-5
size: few
V: TRBV5-1
DNA: TGCGCCAGCAGCTGGCAGGGTGGCAGCAATCAGCCCCAGCATTTT
CDR3: CASSWQGGSNQPQHF

length: 12
D: .
J: TRBJ2-7
size: .
V: TRBV7-5
DNA: TGTGTCAGAAGCTTTGCAGGCTACGAGCAGTACTTC
CDR3: CVRSFAGYEQYF

length: 16
D: .
J: TRBJ2-7
size: .
V: TRBV5-1
DNA: TGCGCCAGCAGCCATGTAGTCGGGGGCGCCTCCTACGAGCAGTACTTC
CDR3: CASSHVVGGASYEQYF

length: 13
D: .
J: TRBJ1-2
size: .
V: TRBV7-2
DNA: TGTGCCAGCAGGGACAACCCAGCCTATGGCTACACCTTC
CDR3: CASRDNPAYGYTF

length: 15
D: .
J: TRBJ2-2
size: .
V: TRBV11-2
DNA: TGTGCCAGCAGCTTAGGGGACTCCCCCACCGGGGAGCTGTTTTTT
CDR3: CASSLGDSPTGELFF

length: 14
D: .
J: TRBJ2-3
size: .
V: TRBV7-3
DNA: TGTGCCAGCAGCTCCTCGGCTTTCACAGATACGCAGTATTTT
CDR3: CASSSSAFTDTQYF

length: 15
D: TRBD2
J: TRBJ2-2
size: few
V: TRBV7-2
DNA: TGTGCCAGCAGCTCGCTAGCGGGGAACACCGGGGAGCTGTTTTTT
CDR3: CASSSLAGNTGELFF

length: 17
D: TRBD2
J: TRBJ2-3
size: .
V: TRBV7-6
DNA: TGTGCCAGCAGCCCGTTTTGGAGTAGCGGGAAAGCAGATACGCAGTATTTT
CDR3: CASSPFWSSGKADTQYF

length: 15
D: .
J: TRBJ1-5
size: .
V: TRBV28
DNA: TGTGCCAGCAGTTCCCCTCTGGGGTCGGGGCAGCCCCAGCATTTT
CDR3: CASSSPLGSGQPQHF

length: 14
D: .
J: TRBJ1-4
size: .
V: TRBV28
DNA: TGTGCCAGCACCGGACAGAACCCTAATGAAAAACTGTTTTTT
CDR3: CASTGQNPNEKLFF

length: 14
D: .
J: TRBJ2-1
size: few
V: TRBV2
DNA: TGTGCCAGCAGTGAAGTAGGGACTCTTAATGAGCAGTTCTTC
CDR3: CASSEVGTLNEQFF

length: 15
D: .
J: TRBJ2-1
size: .
V: TRBV6-1
DNA: TGTGCCAGCAGTGAAGGAGGAACTAGGTCCAATGAGCAGTTCTTC
CDR3: CASSEGGTRSNEQFF

length: 19
D: .
J: TRBJ2-5
size: .
V: TRBV1
DNA: TGCACCAGCAGCCCACAACCGGGACTAGCGGTACGAGGCCAAGAGACCCAGTACTTC
CDR3: CTSSPQPGLAVRGQETQYF

length: 12
D: .
J: TRBJ2-3
size: .
V: TRBV30
DNA: TGTGCCTGGATTAAGGGTACAGATACGCAGTATTTT
CDR3: CAWIKGTDTQYF

length: 14
D: .
J: TRBJ1-6
size: .
V: TRBV5-1
DNA: TGCGCCAGCAGCTTGGGACCCAATAATTCACCCCTCCACTTT
CDR3: CASSLGPNNSPLHF

length: 15
D: .
J: TRBJ2-7
size: .
V: TRBV14
DNA: TGTGCCAGCAGCCCCAATCCGGGCCCGACCTACGAGCAGTACTTC
CDR3: CASSPNPGPTYEQYF

length: 13
D: .
J: TRBJ1-5
size: .
V: TRBV28
DNA: TGTGCCAGCAGGAGGGGGGGCTATCAGCCCCAGCATTTT
CDR3: CASRRGGYQPQHF

length: 17
D: TRBD2
J: TRBJ2-2
size: .
V: TRBV27
DNA: TGTGCCAGCAGTTTGGCCCCAACTAGCGCGAACACCGGGGAGCTGTTTTTT
CDR3: CASSLAPTSANTGELFF

length: 13
D: .
J: TRBJ2-7
size: .
V: TRBV28
DNA: TGTGCCAGCAGTCTTACAGTTCCCTACGAGCAGTACTTC
CDR3: CASSLTVPYEQYF

length: 15
D: TRBD1
J: TRBJ1-2
size: .
V: TRBV5-4
DNA: TGTGCCAGCAGCCCGGGACAGTTCGGAGCGAGGGGCTACACCTTC
CDR3: CASSPGQFGARGYTF

length: 15
D: TRBD1
J: TRBJ1-3
size: once
V: TRBV28
DNA: TGTGCCAGCAGTTTTGACAGGGCATCCGGAAACACCATATATTTT
CDR3: CASSFDRASGNTIYF